These T cell receptor beta chains were read from a single sample in a study of blood T cells in healthy people across ages. TCRdb redid the calling of the 5' RACE reads with MiXCR, one entry per CDR3 protein. The data show 700,000 to 900,000 distinct CDR3 sequences, roughly 24% seen once. This sample was also put to use in a study of T cells of mothers and their children.

The sequenced sample consisted of blood. The receptors come from a boy aged 5-17 years in good health. Each CDR3 is given with its conserved first and last residue. D genes are given only for firm matches. Clone size is stated in some rows and not others, as once, few, many or a class when expanded.

TGTGCCAGCAACCCCTACTCTGGGGCCAACGTCCTGACTTTC,CASNPYSGANVLTF,.,14,.,TRBJ2-6,TRBV2
TGTGCCAGCAGCGCCGGGACAGGGAGTCAGCCCCAGCATTTT,CASSAGTGSQPQHF,TRBD1,14,.,TRBJ1-5,TRBV9
TGCAGCGTTGCCTTCACTAGCGGACTGAATGAGCAGTTCTTC,CSVAFTSGLNEQFF,TRBD2,14,.,TRBJ2-1,TRBV29-1
TGTGCCAGCAGCTTATTACCAACGGGGGGGCCTGGGGAGCAGTTCTTC,CASSLLPTGGPGEQFF,TRBD2,16,.,TRBJ2-1,TRBV7-9
TGTGCCAGCAGCCCACAGGGCGGCAATGAAGCTTTCTTT,CASSPQGGNEAFF,.,13,few,TRBJ1-1,TRBV6-5
TGTGCCATCAGTGTCAGCTCGCGGGGGGGCCAAGAGACCCAGTACTTC,CAISVSSRGGQETQYF,TRBD2,16,few,TRBJ2-5,TRBV10-3
TGCGCCAGCACCCTACAGGTGAACACTGAAGCTTTCTTT,CASTLQVNTEAFF,.,13,.,TRBJ1-1,TRBV5-1
TGTGCCAGCAGTCCAGGGTGGGTAGGCTACGAGCGGCACTTC,CASSPGWVGYERHF,.,14,.,TRBJ2-5,TRBV12-3/TRBV12-4
TGTGCCAGCAGCCAAGATCAGATAGGCTTTACAGGGGGCGATGAAAAACTGTTTTTT,CASSQDQIGFTGGDEKLFF,TRBD1,19,few,TRBJ1-4,TRBV3-1
TGCAGTGCTAGAGACGGCGGGGGTAGCTCCTACGAGCAGTACTTC,CSARDGGGSSYEQYF,TRBD2,15,.,TRBJ2-7,TRBV20-1
TGTGCCAGCAGCTTGGCGGGGGTAGCCAAAAACATTCAGTACTTC,CASSLAGVAKNIQYF,TRBD2,15,many,TRBJ2-4,TRBV7-2
TGTGCCATCAGTGAAGCGGACACGGGGTTACCCCTCCACTTT,CAISEADTGLPLHF,.,14,.,TRBJ1-6,TRBV10-3
TGTGCCAGCAGTTACCGGGACTATTCATCCTACGAGCAGTACTTC,CASSYRDYSSYEQYF,TRBD2,15,few,TRBJ2-7,TRBV28
TGTGCCAGCAGCCTCCACGGGGAATCTGGAAACACCATATATTTT,CASSLHGESGNTIYF,.,15,.,TRBJ1-3,TRBV3-1
TGTGCCAGCAGCCAGGGGCACCAGAACACTGAAGCTTTCTTT,CASSQGHQNTEAFF,.,14,few,TRBJ1-1,TRBV3-1
TGTGCCAGCAGTTACTCGAGCAGGGCAGAGACCCAGTACTTC,CASSYSSRAETQYF,.,14,.,TRBJ2-5,TRBV6-6
TGTGCCAGCAGTGAGGGACAGGGGGCTACCTATGGCTACACCTTC,CASSEGQGATYGYTF,TRBD1,15,.,TRBJ1-2,TRBV6-1
TGTGCCAGCAGCCCGGGGGGGCCCAACGGAAACACCATATATTTT,CASSPGGPNGNTIYF,.,15,few,TRBJ1-3,TRBV5-6
TGTGCCACCAGCAGAGCCTCGTTCCCGGCTTTCTTT,CATSRASFPAFF,.,12,.,TRBJ1-1,TRBV15
TGCGCCAGCAGCACCGGGACAAGCGTGGGGACCCAGTACTTC,CASSTGTSVGTQYF,.,14,few,TRBJ2-5,TRBV5-1
TGCGCCAGCAGCACCCGGATAAGCGGGGGAGTTGAGCAGTTCTTC,CASSTRISGGVEQFF,TRBD2,15,.,TRBJ2-1,TRBV5-1
TGTGCCAGCAGTTTGTGGGGGAACAAAGCTTTCTTT,CASSLWGNKAFF,.,12,.,TRBJ1-1,TRBV12-3/TRBV12-4
TGCGCCTGCAGCTCGACCGAGGGGAGCACGCAGTATTTT,CACSSTEGSTQYF,.,13,once,TRBJ2-3,TRBV5-1
TGTGCCAGCAGCTTAGTCCCAGGACGATCCTACGAGCAGTACTTC,CASSLVPGRSYEQYF,.,15,many,TRBJ2-7,TRBV7-9